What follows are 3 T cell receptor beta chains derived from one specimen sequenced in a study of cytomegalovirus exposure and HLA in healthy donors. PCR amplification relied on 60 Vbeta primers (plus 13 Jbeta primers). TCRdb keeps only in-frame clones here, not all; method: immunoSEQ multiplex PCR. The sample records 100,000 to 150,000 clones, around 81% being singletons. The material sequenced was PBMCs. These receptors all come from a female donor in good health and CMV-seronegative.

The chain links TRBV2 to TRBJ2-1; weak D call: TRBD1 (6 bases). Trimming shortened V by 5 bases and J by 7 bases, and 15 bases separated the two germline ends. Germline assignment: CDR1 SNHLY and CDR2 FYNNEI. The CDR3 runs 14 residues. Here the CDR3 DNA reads TGTGCCAGCAGTCCGGACAGTTTCCTAAATGAGCAGTTCTTC. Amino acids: CASSPDSFLNEQFF. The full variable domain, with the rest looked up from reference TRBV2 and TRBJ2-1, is EPEVTQTPSHQVTQMGQEVILRCVPISNHLYFYWYRQILGQKVEFLVSFYNNEISEKSEIFDDQFSVERPDGSNFTLKIRSTKLEDSAMYFCASSPDSFLNEQFFGPGTRLTVL.

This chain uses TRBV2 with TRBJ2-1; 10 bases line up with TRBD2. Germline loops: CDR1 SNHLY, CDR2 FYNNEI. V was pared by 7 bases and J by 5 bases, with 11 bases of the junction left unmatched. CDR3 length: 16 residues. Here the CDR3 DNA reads TGTGCCAGCAACCCCCCCAGCGGGAGGGCTAACAATGAGCAGTTCTTC. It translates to CASNPPSGRANNEQFF.

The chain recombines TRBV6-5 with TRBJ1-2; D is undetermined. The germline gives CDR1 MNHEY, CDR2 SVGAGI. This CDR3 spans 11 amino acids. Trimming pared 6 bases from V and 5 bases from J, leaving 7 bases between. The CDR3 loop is CASSGLYGYTF. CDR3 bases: TGTGCCAGCAGCGGACTTTATGGCTACACCTTC.